This is a list of T cell receptor beta chains from one sample in a study of T cell repertoires in aging, cancer and after chemotherapy. TCRdb reprocessed the multiplex PCR reads with MiXCR, giving one entry per CDR3 protein. The profile covers approximately 20,000 distinct CDR3 sequences, with roughly 35% appearing a single time and 17% taken by the ten largest. Sequenced: blood. The source is a human donor with a solid tumor. CDR3s include the opening cysteine and the closing phenylalanine or tryptophan. D genes are given only for firm matches. Size is omitted from some rows. Given values are once, few, many or a class for expanded clones.

V	size	D	J	DNA	CDR3
TRBV6-1	few	TRBD1	TRBJ2-3	TGTGCCAGCAGTAGAACAGGGGTTGGAGATACGCAGTATTTT	CASSRTGVGDTQYF
TRBV15	.	TRBD1	TRBJ2-3	TGTGCCACCAGCAGAGATCCAGGGGGCCCAGATACGCAGTATTTT	CATSRDPGGPDTQYF
TRBV5-1	.	.	TRBJ2-5	TGCGCCAGCAGCCCAAACGGGACACCAGAGACCCAGTACTTC	CASSPNGTPETQYF
TRBV12-3/TRBV12-4	few	.	TRBJ2-2	TGTGCCAGCAGTCCCCGGATAGACTCCGGGGAGCTGTTTTTT	CASSPRIDSGELFF
TRBV6-2/TRBV6-3	.	.	TRBJ1-5	TGTGCCAGCAGACCCGTCCCTCGCAATCAGCCCCAGCATTTT	CASRPVPRNQPQHF
TRBV6-5	.	TRBD2	TRBJ2-5	TGTGCCAGCAGTCCAATTAAGGAGCGGGAGGGCCTTGTAGGGACCCAGTACTTC	CASSPIKEREGLVGTQYF
TRBV10-3	.	TRBD1	TRBJ1-2	TGTGCCAGCAGTTACAGGGGGAGGGAGTATGGCTACACCTTC	CASSYRGREYGYTF
TRBV10-1	.	.	TRBJ2-3	TGCGCCAGCAGTGATTTGGGGGCCTCCAGCACAGATACGCAGTATTTT	CASSDLGASSTDTQYF
TRBV5-5	medium-sized	.	TRBJ2-4	TGTGCCAGCAGCTTGGGTGGGGACATCCGGAACATTCAGTACTTC	CASSLGGDIRNIQYF
TRBV19	.	TRBD1	TRBJ2-1	TGTGCCAGTAGTACCCGCCGGGACAGGGGGCGAGGTGAGCAGTTCTTC	CASSTRRDRGRGEQFF
TRBV6-1	few	.	TRBJ1-1	TGTGCCAGCAGTGAAATCGGGGGATCCGAAGCTTTCTTT	CASSEIGGSEAFF
TRBV30	.	TRBD2	TRBJ2-3	TGTGCCTGGTCGACTAGCGGGGCCGATACGCAGTATTTT	CAWSTSGADTQYF
TRBV4-3	.	.	TRBJ1-3	TGCGCCAGCAGCCAAGCAGGGAACGGAAACACCATATATTTT	CASSQAGNGNTIYF
TRBV27	few	TRBD1	TRBJ2-2	TGTGCCAGCAGGGGGACAGATTACACCGGGGAGCTGTTTTTT	CASRGTDYTGELFF
TRBV30	few	.	TRBJ1-6	TGTGCCTGGAGTGAACGGCAGGATTCACCCCTCCACTTT	CAWSERQDSPLHF
TRBV7-9	.	TRBD2	TRBJ2-5	TGTGCCAGCAGCCTTAGGAGCGGGGAAGAGACCCAGTACTTC	CASSLRSGEETQYF
TRBV6-5	.	TRBD2	TRBJ2-3	TGTGCCAGCAGTTATAGTAGCGGGGGGGGGTCAGATACGCAGTATTTT	CASSYSSGGGSDTQYF